This TCR beta chain appears in the sequencing data of a study of T cell responses to AZD1222 COVID-19 vaccine. The method was immunoSEQ multiplex PCR; TCRdb's version includes in-frame clones alone and lacks a portion of them. The sample lists roughly 140,000 clones, 85% to 90% occurring once. Trimming removed 2 bases at V and 5 bases at J, with 7 bases between. There are 13 residues in the CDR3. Per germline, CDR1 SNHLY and CDR2 FYNNEI. The material was peripheral blood, obtained 28 days after the second AZD1222 dose. The chain uses TRBV2 and TRBJ1-5, with D unresolved. This clonotype was obtained from an adult who received the AZD1222 COVID-19 vaccine. Here the CDR3 DNA reads TGTGCCAGCAGTGAAAACAGCTATCAGCCCCAGCATTTT. Its translation: CASSENSYQPQHF. Combining the CDR3 with reference TRBV2 and TRBJ1-5 gives the whole variable domain EPEVTQTPSHQVTQMGQEVILRCVPISNHLYFYWYRQILGQKVEFLVSFYNNEISEKSEIFDDQFSVERPDGSNFTLKIRSTKLEDSAMYFCASSENSYQPQHFGDGTRLSIL.